This T cell receptor (beta chain) was sequenced in a study of shared clonotypes between healthy human individuals. Free of recent acute infections or vaccinations, the donors were healthy HIV-negative adults. CDR3 length: 13 amino acids. Unmatched junction bases numbered 8, after V lost 6 bases and J lost 7 bases. The germline V gene has CDR1 MNHEY and CDR2 SVGAGI. Sequencing was performed with immunoSEQ multiplex PCR; in TCRdb, only in-frame clones are kept and a portion is missing. Found here are 550,000 to 600,000 clones, around 77% of them singletons; the top ten hold around 11%. Concerning this clone itself: What it binds is unknown.

Study findings and constraints: Few donors limited the genetic and exposure-history diversity represented. Clonotype sharing across donors was expected to vary with sequencing depth.

The sequenced material came from PBMCs. The sequence was obtained from a woman aged 40 to 55 in good health. Some clones in this sample may be carry-over from other donors' samples. The V and J genes are TRBV6-5 and TRBJ1-2; 7 positions agree with TRBD1. CDR3 sequence: CASSLGGEGGYTF. The CDR3 coding sequence is TGTGCCAGCAGCCTAGGGGGCGAAGGTGGCTACACCTTC.